This T cell receptor (beta chain) was sequenced during a study of Graves' ophthalmopathy and Graves' hyperthyroidism (dated by TCRdb to the late 2010s). Concerning the study at large: Peripheral blood was collected at initial diagnosis, prior to any treatment. Following sample collection, hyperthyroidism patients were given methimazole at a starting dose of 30 mg daily, and ophthalmopathy patients were given high-dose intravenous methylprednisolone. In total, approximately 130 blood samples were TCR-sequenced: fewer than 50 ophthalmopathy, roughly 80 hyperthyroidism and 17 hyperthyroidism-to-ophthalmopathy patients. To explore V-J signatures that distinguish ophthalmopathy from hyperthyroidism, a discovery set of about a hundred patients was enrolled, made up of approximately 45 with ophthalmopathy and under 65 with stable hyperthyroidism. The study used signatures of the TCR beta repertoire to tell Graves' ophthalmopathy apart from Graves' hyperthyroidism and to predict which patients would progress to ophthalmopathy. In over 5 hyperthyroidism patients, the T-cell repertoire of thyroid tissue was compared with the T-cell repertoire of blood. An independent validation cohort comprised some 19 hyperthyroidism patients and around 16 patients who later progressed from hyperthyroidism to ophthalmopathy. General study outcomes and caveats: No statistical method was used to set the sample size in advance, and the investigators knew which group each participant was assigned to. Most expanded thyroid clonotypes with frequency above 0.001 were also detected in blood, suggesting blood repertoires may reflect the thyroid immune response. In validation, the model predicted ophthalmopathy progression with 55% to 71% sensitivity and 72.22% specificity; roughly 11 predicted patients were CT-confirmed with GO in a median of around 6 months. The 13-signature model separated ophthalmopathy from stable hyperthyroidism with roughly 90% sensitivity and approximately 83% specificity in cross-validation, and 80%/75% in the test set.

Cut back by 5 bases and 0 bases, the V and J ends lie 11 bases apart. Based on the germline V gene (reference sequence), the CDR1 and CDR2 sequences are DFQATT and SNEGSKA. Measured from the cysteine to the phenylalanine, the CDR3 is 14 residues long. Here the CDR3 DNA is all that survives: 42 bases in frame from base 1. For this clonotype: Its antigen is still unknown. Per-nucleotide qualities are absent, and no much larger clonotype sits a single base away.

For repertoire sequencing, the TCR beta CDR3 regions were amplified from RNA transcripts. A first-round RT-PCR used HTBI primers with the Qiagen OneStep RT-PCR kit, followed by a second-round multiplex PCR, size selection and purification. Libraries were sequenced paired-end with 100 bp reads on an Illumina HiSeq2000. The published analysis was carried out like this. SOAPnuke was used for read processing, and reads with adapters, uncalled bases, a mean Phred below 15, or no exact constant-primer or identifier match were discarded. COPE v1.2.5 was used to merge the high-quality paired reads. Clonotypes were defined as unique nucleotide sequences and were aligned to IMGT TRB V, D and J references using MiTCR v1.1. Only V-J combinations with frequency above 0.0001 were analysed, covering approximately 99% of repertoires. A TCR clonal expansion and chaos score per V-J combination was defined as the ratio of F50 clonal expansion to chaos observed in the TCRdist matrix. Welch's t-statistics and random forest were used to reduce features to about a dozen V-J combinations, which were fed into a naive Bayes classifier. Thyroid-blood repertoire similarity was quantified with the Morisita-Horn index. TCRdb reanalyzed the raw reads on its own, using fastp at Q25 for trimming and MiXCR for clone calling, and kept in-frame beta chains. CDR3 protein duplicates are merged, each entry listing the most common genes and DNA. The V and J calls were not made by the authors but by TCRdb's processing. The sample data list about 740,000 distinct CDR3 sequences, and approximately 40% of these were observed just once. Of the sample, 44% is held by the ten largest clones.

Ophthalmopathy patients were characterized by moderately to severely active disease, a Clinical Activity Score of at least 3, a NOSPECS grade of at least 4, and a disease duration under 3 months. Patients were excluded if they had other autoimmune diseases, uncontrolled infections, pregnancy or lactation. Diagnosis was based on clinical symptoms, serum thyroxine, TRAb, thyroid ultrasound and orbital computed tomography. Ficoll-Paque density gradient centrifugation was used to isolate PBMCs from about 9 ml of fresh peripheral blood. Total RNA was extracted with Trizol reagent and quality-checked on an Agilent 2100 Bioanalyzer.

Sample: peripheral blood. This sequence originates from an adult man with Graves' ophthalmopathy. Here the chain combines TRBV20-1 and TRBJ1-5, with a weak D call of TRBD1 (5 bases match). The DNA is TGCAGTGCTGGGCGGGGGAGTAGCAATCAGCCCCAGCATTTT. Translation gives CSAGRGSSNQPQHF.